This entry features one T cell receptor (beta chain) sequence. This sample stems from a study of PD-L1 blockade in urothelial cancer. About the study: Atezolizumab therapy began for patients around 2014, dosed at 1,200 mg intravenously every 3 weeks.

The data were produced by immunoSEQ multiplex PCR, yet TCRdb's version contains in-frame clones alone and is incomplete. The sample shows 130,000 or so clones, about four fifths of them seen only once. Time point denoted: pretreatment peripheral blood. Patients' cancers were locally advanced or metastatic urothelial carcinomas. Every patient provided from 1 to 8 samples, collected pretreatment and on-treatment. The germline V gene encodes CDR1 SEHNR and CDR2 FQNEAQ (reference sequence). V was pared by 5 bases and J by 6 bases, with 14 bases between. The CDR3 has 13 residues. This TCR was recovered from a man aged 50 to 60 with urothelial cancer. Sample: PBMCs, taken around atezolizumab (anti-PD-L1) treatment. The V gene is TRBV7-9, the J gene TRBJ2-7, with D maybe TRBD1 (6 bases). This CDR3 is CASSLDRYREQYF. In DNA, the CDR3 is TGTGCCAGCAGCCTCGACAGGTATCGCGAGCAGTACTTC. The entire variable domain, with the rest obtained from reference TRBV7-9 and TRBJ2-7, is as follows: DTGVSQNPRHKITKRGQNVTFRCDPISEHNRLYWYRQTLGQGPEFLTYFQNEAQLEKSRLLSDRFSAERPKGSFSTLEIQRTEQGDSAMYLCASSLDRYREQYFGPGTRLTVT.